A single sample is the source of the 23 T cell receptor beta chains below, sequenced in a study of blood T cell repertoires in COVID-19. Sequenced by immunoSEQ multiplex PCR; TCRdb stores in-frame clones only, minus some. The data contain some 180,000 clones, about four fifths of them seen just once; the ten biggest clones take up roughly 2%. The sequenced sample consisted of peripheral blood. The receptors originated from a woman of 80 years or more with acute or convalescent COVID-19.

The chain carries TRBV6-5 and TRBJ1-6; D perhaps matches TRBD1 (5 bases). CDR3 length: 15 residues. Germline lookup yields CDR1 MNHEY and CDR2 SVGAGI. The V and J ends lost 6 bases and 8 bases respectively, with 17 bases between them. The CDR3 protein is CASRRRGGSDSPLHF. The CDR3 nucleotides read TGTGCCAGCAGAAGGAGGGGAGGCTCCGATTCACCCCTCCACTTT.

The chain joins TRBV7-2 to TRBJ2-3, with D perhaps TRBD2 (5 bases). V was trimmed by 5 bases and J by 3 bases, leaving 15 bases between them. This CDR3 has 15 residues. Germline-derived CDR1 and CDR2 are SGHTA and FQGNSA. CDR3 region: CASSPKSSATDTQYF. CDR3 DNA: TGTGCCAGCAGCCCAAAGAGTAGCGCGACAGATACGCAGTATTTT.

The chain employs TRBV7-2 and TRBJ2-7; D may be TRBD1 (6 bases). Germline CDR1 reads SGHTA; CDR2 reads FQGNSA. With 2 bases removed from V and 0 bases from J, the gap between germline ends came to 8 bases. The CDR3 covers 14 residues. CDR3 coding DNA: TGTGCCAGCAGCTTAACAGGGCTCTCCTACGAGCAGTACTTC. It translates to CASSLTGLSYEQYF.

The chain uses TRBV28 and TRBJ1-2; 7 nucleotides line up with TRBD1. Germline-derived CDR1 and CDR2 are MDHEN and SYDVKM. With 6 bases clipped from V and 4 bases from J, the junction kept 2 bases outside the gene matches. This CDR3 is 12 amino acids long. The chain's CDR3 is CASRTGFYGYTF. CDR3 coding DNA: TGTGCCAGCAGGACAGGGTTCTATGGCTACACCTTC.

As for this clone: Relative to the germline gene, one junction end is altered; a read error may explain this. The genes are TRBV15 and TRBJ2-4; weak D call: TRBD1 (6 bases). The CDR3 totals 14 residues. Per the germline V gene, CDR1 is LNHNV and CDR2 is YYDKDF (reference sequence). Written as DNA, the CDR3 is TGTGCCACCAGCAGAGGATATGGCACCGACAGGACGGACTTC. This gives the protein CATSRGYGTDRTDF.

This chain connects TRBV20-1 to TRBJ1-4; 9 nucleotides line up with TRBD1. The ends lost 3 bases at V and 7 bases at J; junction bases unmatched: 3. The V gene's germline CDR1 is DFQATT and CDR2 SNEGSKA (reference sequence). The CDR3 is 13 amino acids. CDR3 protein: CSASTGGGEKLFF. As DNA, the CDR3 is TGCAGTGCTAGTACAGGGGGCGGTGAAAAACTGTTTTTT.

The CDR3 loop is CASSYSRTGVMRTQYF. The CDR3 coding sequence is TGTGCCAGCAGTTACTCCCGGACAGGGGTTATGAGGACCCAGTACTTC. The chain uses TRBV6-2 or TRBV6-3 and TRBJ2-5, with TRBD1 identical over 9 bases. There are 16 residues in the CDR3. Germline V gene data show CDR1 as MNHEY and CDR2 as SVGEGT. The junction had 9 bases not matched to a gene; V was cut back by 0 bases and J by 7 bases.

The CDR3 here is CSVYTTGMETQYF. DNA of the CDR3: TGCAGCGTTTACACAACGGGGATGGAGACCCAGTACTTC. The J gene is TRBJ2-5, the V gene TRBV29-1, with D perhaps matching TRBD2 (5 bases). V gave up 5 bases and J gave up 5 bases, with 15 bases separating them. The CDR3 length is 13 residues. Germline values: CDR1 SQVTM, CDR2 ANQGSEA.

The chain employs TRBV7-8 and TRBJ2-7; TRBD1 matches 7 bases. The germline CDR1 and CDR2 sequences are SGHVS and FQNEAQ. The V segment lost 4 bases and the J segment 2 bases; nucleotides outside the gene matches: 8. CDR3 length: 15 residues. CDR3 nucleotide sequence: TGTGCCAGCAGCTACCGGACAGGACGCCCCTACGAGCAGTACTTC. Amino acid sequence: CASSYRTGRPYEQYF.

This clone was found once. For the CDR3, the DNA is TGTGCCAGTAGTATTTCCCAGGGGATTCGCACCGGGGAGCTGTTTTTT. It yields the protein CASSISQGIRTGELFF. The chain joins TRBV19 to TRBJ2-2; possible D gene TRBD1, 6 bases. Trimming pared 3 bases from V and 4 bases from J, leaving 15 bases between. Germline V gives CDR1 LNHDA, CDR2 SQIVND (reference sequence). The CDR3 covers 16 residues.

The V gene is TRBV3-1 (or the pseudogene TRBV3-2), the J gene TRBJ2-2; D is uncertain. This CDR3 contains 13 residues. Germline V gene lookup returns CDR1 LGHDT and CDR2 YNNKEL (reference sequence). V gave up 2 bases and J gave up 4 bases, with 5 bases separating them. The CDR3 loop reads CASSQPFTGELFF. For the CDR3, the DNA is TGTGCCAGCAGCCAACCTTTCACCGGGGAGCTGTTTTTT.

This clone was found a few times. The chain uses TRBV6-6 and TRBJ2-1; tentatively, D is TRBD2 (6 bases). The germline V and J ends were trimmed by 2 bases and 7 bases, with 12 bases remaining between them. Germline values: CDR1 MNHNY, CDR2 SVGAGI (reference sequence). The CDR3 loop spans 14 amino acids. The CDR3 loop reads CASSYRRDWNEQFF. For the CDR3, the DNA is TGTGCCAGCAGTTACCGGCGGGATTGGAATGAGCAGTTCTTC.

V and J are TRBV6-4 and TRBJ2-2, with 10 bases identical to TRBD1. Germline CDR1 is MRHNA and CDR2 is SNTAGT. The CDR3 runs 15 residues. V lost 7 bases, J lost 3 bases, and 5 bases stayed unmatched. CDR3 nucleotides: TGTGCCAGCAAATCCGGGACAGGGGACACCGGGGAGCTGTTTTTT. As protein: CASKSGTGDTGELFF.

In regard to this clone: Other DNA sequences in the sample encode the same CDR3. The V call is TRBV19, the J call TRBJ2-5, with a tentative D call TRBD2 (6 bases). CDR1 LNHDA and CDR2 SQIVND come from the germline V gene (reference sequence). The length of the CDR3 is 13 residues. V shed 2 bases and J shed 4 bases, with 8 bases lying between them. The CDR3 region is CASSIRRGETQYF. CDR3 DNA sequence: TGTGCCAGTAGTATACGGAGGGGAGAGACCCAGTACTTC.

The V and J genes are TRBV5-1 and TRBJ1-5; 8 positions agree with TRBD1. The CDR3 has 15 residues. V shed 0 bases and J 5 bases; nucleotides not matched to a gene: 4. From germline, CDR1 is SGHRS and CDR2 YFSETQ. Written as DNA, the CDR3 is TGCGCCAGCAGCTTGGAGGGACAGGTACATCAGCCCCAGCATTTT. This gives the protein CASSLEGQVHQPQHF.

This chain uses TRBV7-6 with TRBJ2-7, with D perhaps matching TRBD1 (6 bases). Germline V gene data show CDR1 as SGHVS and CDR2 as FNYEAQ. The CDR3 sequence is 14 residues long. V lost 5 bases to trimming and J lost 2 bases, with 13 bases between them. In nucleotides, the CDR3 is TGTGCCAGCAGCCCCGGACAGAGAACCTACGAGCAGTACTTC. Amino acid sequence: CASSPGQRTYEQYF.

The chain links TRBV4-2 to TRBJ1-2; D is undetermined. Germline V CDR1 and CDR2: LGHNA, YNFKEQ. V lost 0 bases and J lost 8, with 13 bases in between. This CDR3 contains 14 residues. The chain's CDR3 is CASSQDVTGRGYTF. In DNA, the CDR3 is TGTGCCAGCAGCCAAGATGTGACGGGGAGAGGCTACACCTTC.

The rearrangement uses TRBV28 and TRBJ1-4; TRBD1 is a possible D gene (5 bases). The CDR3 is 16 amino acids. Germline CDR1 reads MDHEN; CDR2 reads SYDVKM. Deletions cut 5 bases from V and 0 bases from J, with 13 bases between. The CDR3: CASSGTLRATNEKLFF. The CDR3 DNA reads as TGTGCCAGCAGTGGCACCCTCAGGGCAACTAATGAAAAACTGTTTTTT. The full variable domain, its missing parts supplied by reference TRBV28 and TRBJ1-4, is DVKVTQSSRYLVKRTGEKVFLECVQDMDHENMFWYRQDPGLGLRLIYFSYDVKMKEKGDIPEGYSVSREKKERFSLILESASTNQTSMYLCASSGTLRATNEKLFFGSGTQLSVL.

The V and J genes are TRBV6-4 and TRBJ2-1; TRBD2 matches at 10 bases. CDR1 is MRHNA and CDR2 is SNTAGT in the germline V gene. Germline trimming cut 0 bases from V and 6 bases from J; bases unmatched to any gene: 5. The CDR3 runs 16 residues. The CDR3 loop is CASSDSASGSPNEQFF. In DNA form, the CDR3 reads TGTGCCAGCAGTGACTCGGCTAGCGGGAGCCCCAATGAGCAGTTCTTC.

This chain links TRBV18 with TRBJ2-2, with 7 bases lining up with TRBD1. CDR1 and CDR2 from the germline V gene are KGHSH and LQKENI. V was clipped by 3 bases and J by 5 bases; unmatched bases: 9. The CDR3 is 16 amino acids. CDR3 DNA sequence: TGTGCCAGCTCACCCCCAGACAGGGTCGGGACCGGGGAGCTGTTTTTT. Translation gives CASSPPDRVGTGELFF.

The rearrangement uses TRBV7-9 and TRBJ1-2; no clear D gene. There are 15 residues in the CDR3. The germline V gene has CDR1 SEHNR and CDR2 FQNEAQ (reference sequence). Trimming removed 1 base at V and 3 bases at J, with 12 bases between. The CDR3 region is CASSLDSGLHYGYTF. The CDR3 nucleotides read TGTGCCAGCAGCTTAGATAGCGGATTACACTATGGCTACACCTTC.

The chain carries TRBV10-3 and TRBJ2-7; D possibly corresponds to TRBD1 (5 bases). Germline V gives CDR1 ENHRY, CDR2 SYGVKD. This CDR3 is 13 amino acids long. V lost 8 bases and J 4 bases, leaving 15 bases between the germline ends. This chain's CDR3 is CAIRQGNIYEQYF. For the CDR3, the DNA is TGTGCCATCCGCCAGGGTAACATTTACGAGCAGTACTTC.

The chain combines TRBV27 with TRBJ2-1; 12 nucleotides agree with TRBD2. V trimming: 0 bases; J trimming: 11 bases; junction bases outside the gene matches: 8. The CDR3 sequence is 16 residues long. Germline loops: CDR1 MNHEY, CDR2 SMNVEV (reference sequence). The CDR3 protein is CASSLSASGGARKQFF. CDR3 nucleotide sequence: TGTGCCAGCAGTTTATCGGCTAGCGGGGGGGCTAGGAAGCAGTTCTTC.